One and the same sample provided the 17 T cell receptor beta chains below, sequenced in a study of blood T cell repertoires in COVID-19. The data were produced by immunoSEQ multiplex PCR, yet TCRdb's version contains in-frame clones alone and is incomplete. This sample has tens of thousands of clones, with 88% found just once. The sequenced sample was peripheral blood. The receptors come from a human donor in a cohort sampled during active COVID-19.

This clone was seen only once. The gene calls are TRBV12-3 or TRBV12-4 and TRBJ1-1; possible D gene TRBD1, 5 bases. V was shortened by 6 bases and J by 0 bases, with 8 bases between the two germline ends. This CDR3 contains 13 residues. The DNA of the CDR3 is TGTGCCAGCAGCCGGACACTGAACACTGAAGCTTTCTTT. This translates into CASSRTLNTEAFF.

The chain joins TRBV6-5 to TRBJ2-5; D is uncertain. Trimming took 5 bases from V and 2 from J, leaving 9 bases between them. Germline CDR1 is MNHEY and CDR2 is SVGAGI. The CDR3 length is 13 residues. CDR3 in amino acids: CASSNSYQETQYF. The CDR3 region has the DNA TGTGCCAGCAGTAACAGCTATCAAGAGACCCAGTACTTC.

V usage is TRBV7-3 and J usage is TRBJ2-1; a weak D match, TRBD2 (5 bases). Germline V gene sequence: CDR1 SGHTA, CDR2 FQGTGA. V was pared by 2 bases and J by 4 bases, with 12 bases between. CDR3 length equals 15 residues. The chain's CDR3 is CASSLGSGGYNEQFF. CDR3 bases: TGTGCCAGCAGCTTAGGCAGCGGCGGTTACAATGAGCAGTTCTTC.

The chain carries TRBV11-2 and TRBJ2-7; 9 positions match TRBD2. Germline lookup yields CDR1 SGHAT and CDR2 FQNNGV. This CDR3 is built from 16 residues. The V and J ends lost 5 bases and 2 bases, in that order; junction bases with no gene match: 10. The CDR3 loop reads CASSRVASGVTYEQYF. The DNA of the CDR3 is TGTGCCAGCAGCCGGGTGGCTAGCGGGGTTACCTACGAGCAGTACTTC.

This rearrangement joins TRBV27 to TRBJ2-3, with 7 bases that match TRBD1. This CDR3 region has 15 residues. Germline V gives CDR1 MNHEY, CDR2 SMNVEV (reference sequence). Unmatched junction bases numbered 6, after V lost 5 bases and J lost 1 base. Here the CDR3 reads CASSRQGWGTDTQYF. As DNA, the CDR3 is TGTGCCAGCAGTAGACAGGGATGGGGCACAGATACGCAGTATTTT.

J is TRBJ1-1 and V is TRBV5-6, with D possibly TRBD1 on 6 matching bases. V lost 4 bases to trimming and J lost 1 base, with 14 bases between them. The CDR3 length is 15 residues. Per germline, CDR1 SGHDT and CDR2 YYEEEE. CDR3 DNA: TGTGCCAGCAGCGATCGGACAGCAACGAACACTGAAGCTTTCTTT. Translated, it gives CASSDRTATNTEAFF.

The V and J genes are TRBV28 and TRBJ2-3, with TRBD2 identical over 10 bases. The V gene's germline CDR1 is MDHEN and CDR2 SYDVKM. The CDR3 runs 17 residues. V trimming: 6 bases; J trimming: 4 bases; junction bases outside the gene matches: 13. CDR3 protein: CASRPPSGRARADTQYF. CDR3 DNA: TGTGCCAGCAGGCCCCCCAGCGGGAGGGCCAGGGCAGATACGCAGTATTTT.

The chain combines TRBV7-2 with TRBJ2-7; D gene uncertain. This CDR3 spans 12 amino acids. The ends were cut back, 5 bases at V and 0 bases at J, with 5 bases in the middle. CDR1 is SGHTA, CDR2 FQGNSA, per germline. The CDR3 DNA reads as TGTGCCAGCAGCCCTTTCTCCTACGAGCAGTACTTC. It translates to CASSPFSYEQYF.

This clone was detected once. The chain combines TRBV15 with TRBJ2-2; 7 nucleotides align to TRBD2. The junction had 9 bases not matched to a gene; V was cut back by 3 bases and J by 2 bases. CDR3 length: 17 amino acids. CDR1 LNHNV and CDR2 YYDKDF come from the germline V gene (reference sequence). CDR3 bases: TGTGCCACCAGCAGGGGAAGATCGGGAGGTAACACCGGGGAGCTGTTTTTT. This encodes CATSRGRSGGNTGELFF.

The chain joins TRBV10-2 to TRBJ1-3; no clear D. In germline, CDR1 is WSHSY, CDR2 SAAADI. The CDR3 length is 14 residues. V was trimmed by 6 bases and J by 3 bases, leaving 12 bases between them. CDR3 DNA: TGCGCCAGCAGAGCCTCAGGCATTGGAAACACCATATATTTT. Translating it yields CASRASGIGNTIYF.

The chain employs TRBV5-8 and TRBJ1-5; 10 positions agree with TRBD1. The CDR3 consists of 17 residues. J was trimmed by 5 bases and V by 3 bases; bases with no gene match: 11. Germline lookup yields CDR1 SGHTS and CDR2 YDEGEE. The DNA of the CDR3 is TGTGCCAGCAGCTCAGGACAGGGGGTAAAAGCAGATCAGCCCCAGCATTTT. Its protein product is CASSSGQGVKADQPQHF.

The V and J genes are TRBV19 and TRBJ2-1; 10 positions match TRBD2. V gave up 7 bases and J gave up 7 bases; unmatched junction bases: 10. The CDR3 runs 15 residues. Germline V gives CDR1 LNHDA, CDR2 SQIVND (reference sequence). CDR3 amino acids: CASTSLAGLRNEQFF. The CDR3 DNA reads as TGTGCCAGTACCTCACTAGCGGGATTGAGGAATGAGCAGTTCTTC.

V is TRBV13 and J is TRBJ2-1, with 7 positions matching TRBD1. Per germline, CDR1 PRHDT and CDR2 FYEKMQ (reference sequence). J gave up 10 bases and V 5 bases, and 8 bases lay outside the gene matches. There are 13 residues in the CDR3. CDR3 sequence reads: CASSTHRGGEQFF. DNA of the CDR3: TGTGCCAGCAGCACCCACAGGGGCGGGGAGCAGTTCTTC.

The chain is built from TRBV5-1 and TRBJ2-3; 7 nucleotides align to TRBD2. Germline loops: CDR1 SGHRS, CDR2 YFSETQ. This CDR3 comprises 16 residues. V shed 4 bases and J 3 bases; nucleotides not matched to a gene: 11. For the CDR3, the DNA is TGCGCCAGCAGCCCGAGTTCGGCGGGAGCGACAGATACGCAGTATTTT. It is translated as CASSPSSAGATDTQYF.

Regarding this clone: The germline gene is not matched at one end of the junction; a read error may be the cause. The chain recombines TRBV12-3 or TRBV12-4 with TRBJ1-1; D is ambiguous. This CDR3 is 10 amino acids long. The CDR3 spells CASSLGGLRF. CDR3 sequence (DNA): TGTGCCAGCAGTTTGGGCGGGCTTCGTTTT.

This clone was counted a single time. The chain recombines TRBV7-9 with TRBJ2-1; 12 bases fit TRBD2. Germline trimming cut 5 bases from V and 0 bases from J; bases unmatched to any gene: 5. CDR3 size: 17 residues. Germline CDR1 and CDR2: SEHNR and FQNEAQ (reference sequence). CDR3 amino acids: CASSPGLAGSSYNEQFF. The DNA of the CDR3 is TGTGCCAGCAGCCCCGGACTAGCGGGGAGCTCCTACAATGAGCAGTTCTTC. Combining the CDR3 with reference TRBV7-9 and TRBJ2-1 gives the whole variable domain DTGVSQNPRHKITKRGQNVTFRCDPISEHNRLYWYRQTLGQGPEFLTYFQNEAQLEKSRLLSDRFSAERPKGSFSTLEIQRTEQGDSAMYLCASSPGLAGSSYNEQFFGPGTRLTVL.

This chain joins TRBV6-5 and TRBJ1-5; no clear D gene. Per the germline V gene, CDR1 is MNHEY and CDR2 is SVGAGI. V was trimmed by 7 bases and J by 4 bases, leaving 11 bases between them. The CDR3 consists of 13 residues. CDR3 amino acids: CASTTRSNQPQHF. The CDR3 DNA reads as TGTGCCAGCACCACGCGGAGTAATCAGCCCCAGCATTTT.